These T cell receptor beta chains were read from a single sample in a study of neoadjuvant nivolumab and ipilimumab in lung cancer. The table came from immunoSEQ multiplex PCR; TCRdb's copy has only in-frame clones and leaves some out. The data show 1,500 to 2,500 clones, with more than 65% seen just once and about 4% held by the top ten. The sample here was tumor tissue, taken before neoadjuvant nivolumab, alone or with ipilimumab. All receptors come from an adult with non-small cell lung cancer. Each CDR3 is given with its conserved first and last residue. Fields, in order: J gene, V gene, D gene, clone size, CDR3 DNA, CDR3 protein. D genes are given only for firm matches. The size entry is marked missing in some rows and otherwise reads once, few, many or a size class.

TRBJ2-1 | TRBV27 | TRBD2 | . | TGTGCCAGCAGCCGACGGGCTAGCGGGAGTTATGAGCAGTTCTTC | CASSRRASGSYEQFF
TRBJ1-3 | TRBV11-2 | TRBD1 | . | TGTGCCAGCAGCCCGGGACAGGGTGCCTCTGGAAACACCATATATTTT | CASSPGQGASGNTIYF
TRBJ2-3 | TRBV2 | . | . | TGTGCCACCAGACGGGGTCCAAACACAGATACGCAGTATTTT | CATRRGPNTDTQYF
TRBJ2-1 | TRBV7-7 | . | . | TGTGCCAGCAGCTTAGACGGGAGCATCGATGAGCAGTTCTTC | CASSLDGSIDEQFF
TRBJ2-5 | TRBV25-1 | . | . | TGTGCCAGCAGTCGCAACGGGGGAGGGGGCCGGGAGACCCAGTACTTC | CASSRNGGGGRETQYF
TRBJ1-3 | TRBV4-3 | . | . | TGCGCCAGCAGCCAAGATCCCCAGGGTGGTAACACCATATATTTT | CASSQDPQGGNTIYF
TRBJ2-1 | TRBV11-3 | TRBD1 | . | TGTGCCAGCAGCCCGGGACAGGGGGCGCAGAATGAGCAGTTCTTC | CASSPGQGAQNEQFF
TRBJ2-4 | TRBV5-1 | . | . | TGCGCCAGCAGCTTGGATGTAGCCAAAAACATTCAGTACTTC | CASSLDVAKNIQYF
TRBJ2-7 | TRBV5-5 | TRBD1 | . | TGTGCCAGCAGCTCGGGACAGTTCTACGAGCAGTACTTC | CASSSGQFYEQYF
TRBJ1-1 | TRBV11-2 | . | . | TGTGCCAGCAGCTTAGAGAACGGGAACACTGAAGCTTTCTTT | CASSLENGNTEAFF
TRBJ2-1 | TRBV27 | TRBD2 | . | TGTGCCAGCAGTTTACGGGAGGAGTACAATGAGCAGTTCTTC | CASSLREEYNEQFF
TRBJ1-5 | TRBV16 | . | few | TGTGCCAGCAGCCAAGATCTCAGTCAGCCCCAGCATTTT | CASSQDLSQPQHF
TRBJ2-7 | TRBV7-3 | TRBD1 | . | TGTGCCAGCAGCTTAACCGGGACAGGCTCCTACGAGCAGTACTTC | CASSLTGTGSYEQYF
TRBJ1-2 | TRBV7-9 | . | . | TGTGCCAGCAGCTTAGACTGGTCCGACGACTATGGCTACACCTTC | CASSLDWSDDYGYTF
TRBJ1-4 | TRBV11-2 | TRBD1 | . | TGTGCCAGCAGCCTGGGACAGTCCCATAATGAAAAACTGTTTTTT | CASSLGQSHNEKLFF
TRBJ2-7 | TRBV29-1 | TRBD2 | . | TGCAGCGTCTCTAGACTAGCGGGGTCCTACGAGCAGTACTTC | CSVSRLAGSYEQYF
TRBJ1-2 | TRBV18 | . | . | TGTGCCAGCTCACCACCGGGGGGGGATGGCTACACCTTC | CASSPPGGDGYTF
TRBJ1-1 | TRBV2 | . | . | TGTGCCAGCAGTGGGACAAACATGAACACTGAAGCTTTCTTT | CASSGTNMNTEAFF
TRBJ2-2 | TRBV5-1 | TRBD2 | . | TGCGCCAGCAGCTTTGCGGGAGGTACCGGGGAGCTGTTTTTT | CASSFAGGTGELFF
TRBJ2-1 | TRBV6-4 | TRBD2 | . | TGTGCCAGCAGCGAAGGGACTAGCGGGTTGTTCAATGAGCAGTTCTTC | CASSEGTSGLFNEQFF
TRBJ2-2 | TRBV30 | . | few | TGTGCCTGGAGTTGGACAGCCACCGGGGAGCTGTTTTTT | CAWSWTATGELFF
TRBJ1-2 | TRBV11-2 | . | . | TGTGCCAGCAGCCGAGACAGCAACTATGGCTACACCTTC | CASSRDSNYGYTF
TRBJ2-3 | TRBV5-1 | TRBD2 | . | TGCGCCAGCAGCTTGGTTGGCGGGAGGGCCGCAGATACGCAGTATTTT | CASSLVGGRAADTQYF
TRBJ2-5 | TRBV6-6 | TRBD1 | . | TGTGCCAGCAGCCTCGGCGACAGGGGGATCGGGGAGACCCAGTACTTC | CASSLGDRGIGETQYF
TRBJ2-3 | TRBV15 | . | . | TGTGCCACCAGCAGAAGGACACTCAGCACAGATACGCAGTATTTT | CATSRRTLSTDTQYF
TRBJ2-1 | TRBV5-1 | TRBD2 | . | TGCGCCAGCAGCCCCTGGACTAGCGGGGACCAGTTCTTC | CASSPWTSGDQFF
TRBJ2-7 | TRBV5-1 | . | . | TGCGCCAGCAGTCGGCTTTTTGGTGACTCCTACGAGCAGTACTTC | CASSRLFGDSYEQYF
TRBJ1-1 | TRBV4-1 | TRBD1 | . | TGCGCCAGCAGTGGTCAGGGGGCTGAAGCTTTCTTT | CASSGQGAEAFF
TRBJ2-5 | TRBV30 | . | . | TGTGCCTGGATAAAGTGGGGGGCCCAAGAGACCCAGTACTTC | CAWIKWGAQETQYF
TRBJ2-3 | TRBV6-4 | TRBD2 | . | TGTGCCAGCAGTGTAGCTAGCGGGGGCACAGATACGCAGTATTTT | CASSVASGGTDTQYF
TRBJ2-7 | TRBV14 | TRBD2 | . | TGTGCCAGCAGCCCCCCCGGGGGGTTCCTACCCTCCTACGAGCAGTACTTC | CASSPPGGFLPSYEQYF
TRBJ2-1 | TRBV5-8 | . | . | TGTGCCAGCAGCTCGGGAGTCTCAAGCTCCTACAATGAGCAGTTCTTC | CASSSGVSSSYNEQFF
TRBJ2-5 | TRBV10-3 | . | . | TGTGCCATCTTGGACCGGGAGACCCAGTACTTC | CAILDRETQYF
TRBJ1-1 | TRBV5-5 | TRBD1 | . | TGTGCCAGCAGCGGCGAGAGACAGGGGTCGCCTGAAGCTTTCTTT | CASSGERQGSPEAFF
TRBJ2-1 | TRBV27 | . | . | TGTGCCAGCAGCCTAACAAGGGGCAATGAGCAGTTCTTC | CASSLTRGNEQFF
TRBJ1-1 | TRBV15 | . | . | TGTGCCACCGCTGGACAGAGGGACACTGAAGCTTTCTTT | CATAGQRDTEAFF
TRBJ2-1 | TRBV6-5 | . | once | TGTGCCAGCGGCATAGGGGGAGAGCAGTTCTTC | CASGIGGEQFF
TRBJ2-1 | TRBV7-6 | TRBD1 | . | TGTGCCAGCAACAGGGGGGATAATCAGGAGCAGTTCTTC | CASNRGDNQEQFF
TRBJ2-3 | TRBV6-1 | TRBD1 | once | TGTGCCAGCAATGTAGGGGGCAGCACAGATACGCAGTATTTT | CASNVGGSTDTQYF
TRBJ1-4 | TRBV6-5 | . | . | TGTGCCAGCAGTTACGGGGCTAATGAAAAACTGTTTTTT | CASSYGANEKLFF
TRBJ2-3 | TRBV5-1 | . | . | TGCGCCAGCAGCCCGGAGGTACAGATTAACACAGATACGCAGTATTTT | CASSPEVQINTDTQYF